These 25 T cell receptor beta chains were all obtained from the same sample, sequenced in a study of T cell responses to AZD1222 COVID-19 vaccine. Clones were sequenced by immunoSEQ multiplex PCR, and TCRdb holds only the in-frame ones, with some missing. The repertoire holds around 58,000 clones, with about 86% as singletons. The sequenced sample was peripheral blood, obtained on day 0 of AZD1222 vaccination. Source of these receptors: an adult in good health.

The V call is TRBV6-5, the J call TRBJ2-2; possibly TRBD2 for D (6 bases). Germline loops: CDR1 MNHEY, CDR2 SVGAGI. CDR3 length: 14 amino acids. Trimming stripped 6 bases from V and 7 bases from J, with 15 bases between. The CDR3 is CASSSAGPGGELFF. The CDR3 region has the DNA TGTGCCAGCAGCTCCGCGGGGCCCGGCGGGGAGCTGTTTTTT.

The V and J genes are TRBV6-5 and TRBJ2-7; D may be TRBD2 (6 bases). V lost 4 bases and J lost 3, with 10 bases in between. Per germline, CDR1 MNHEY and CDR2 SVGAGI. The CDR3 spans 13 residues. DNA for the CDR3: TGTGCCAGCAGTTTGGCGGGATTCTACGAGCAGTACTTC. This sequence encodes CASSLAGFYEQYF.

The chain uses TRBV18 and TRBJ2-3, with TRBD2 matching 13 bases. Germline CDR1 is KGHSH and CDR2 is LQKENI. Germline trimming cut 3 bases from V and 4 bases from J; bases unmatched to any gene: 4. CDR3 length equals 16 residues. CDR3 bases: TGTGCCAGCTCACCTCAACTAGCGGGGGGGCCAGATACGCAGTATTTT. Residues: CASSPQLAGGPDTQYF.

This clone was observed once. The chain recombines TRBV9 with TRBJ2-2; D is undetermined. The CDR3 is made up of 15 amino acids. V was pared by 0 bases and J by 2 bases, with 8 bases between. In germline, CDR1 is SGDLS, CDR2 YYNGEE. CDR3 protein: CASSVAPINTGELFF. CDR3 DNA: TGTGCCAGCAGCGTAGCTCCGATTAACACCGGGGAGCTGTTTTTT. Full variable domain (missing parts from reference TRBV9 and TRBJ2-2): DSGVTQTPKHLITATGQRVTLRCSPRSGDLSVYWYQQSLDQGLQFLIQYYNGEERAKGNILERFSAQQFPDLHSELNLSSLELGDSALYFCASSVAPINTGELFFGEGSRLTVL.

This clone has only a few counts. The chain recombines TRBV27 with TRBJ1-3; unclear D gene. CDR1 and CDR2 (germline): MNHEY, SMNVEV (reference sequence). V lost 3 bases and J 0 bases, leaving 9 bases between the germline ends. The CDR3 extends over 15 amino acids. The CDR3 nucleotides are TGTGCCAGCAGTTTGGACGGGCGCTCTGGAAACACCATATATTTT. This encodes CASSLDGRSGNTIYF.

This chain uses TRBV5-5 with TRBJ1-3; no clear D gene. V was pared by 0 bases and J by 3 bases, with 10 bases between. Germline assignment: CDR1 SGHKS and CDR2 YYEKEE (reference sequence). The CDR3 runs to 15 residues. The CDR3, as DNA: TGTGCCAGCAGCTTGGTATCGTCCTTTGGAAACACCATATATTTT. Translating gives CASSLVSSFGNTIYF.

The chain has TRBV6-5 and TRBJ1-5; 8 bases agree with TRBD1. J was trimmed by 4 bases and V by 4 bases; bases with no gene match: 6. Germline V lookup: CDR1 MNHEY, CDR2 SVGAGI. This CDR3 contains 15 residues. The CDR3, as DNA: TGTGCCAGCAGTTCCGGGACAGGATGGAATCAGCCCCAGCATTTT. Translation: CASSSGTGWNQPQHF.

The CDR3 DNA follows: TGTGCCAGCAGCCAAGAAATGGTAGGGGTCTACGAGCAGTACTTC. It is translated as CASSQEMVGVYEQYF. This chain connects TRBV4-2 to TRBJ2-7; possible D gene TRBD1, 5 bases. Trimming stripped 0 bases from V and 3 bases from J, with 12 bases between. Per germline, CDR1 LGHNA and CDR2 YNFKEQ. The CDR3 spans 15 residues.

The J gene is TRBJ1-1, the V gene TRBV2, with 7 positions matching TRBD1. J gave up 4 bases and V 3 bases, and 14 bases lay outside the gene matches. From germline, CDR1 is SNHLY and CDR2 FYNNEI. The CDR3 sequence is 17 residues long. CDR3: CASSDPLWTGGGTEAFF. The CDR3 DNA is TGTGCCAGCAGTGACCCCCTGTGGACAGGCGGGGGCACTGAAGCTTTCTTT.

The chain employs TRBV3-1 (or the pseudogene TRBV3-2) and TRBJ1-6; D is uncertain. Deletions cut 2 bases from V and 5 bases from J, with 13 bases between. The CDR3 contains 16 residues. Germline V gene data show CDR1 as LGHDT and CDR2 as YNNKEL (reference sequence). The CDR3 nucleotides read TGTGCCAGCAGCCAAATTTGGAACGTTAATAATTCACCCCTCCACTTT. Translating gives CASSQIWNVNNSPLHF.

For the CDR3, the DNA is TGCAGTGCTCCGACAGGGAACGAGCAGTACTTC. It yields the protein CSAPTGNEQYF. The chain uses TRBV20-1 and TRBJ2-7; 7 positions agree with TRBD1. V gave up 5 bases and J gave up 5 bases; unmatched junction bases: 3. The CDR3 spans 11 residues. Germline lookup yields CDR1 DFQATT and CDR2 SNEGSKA (reference sequence).

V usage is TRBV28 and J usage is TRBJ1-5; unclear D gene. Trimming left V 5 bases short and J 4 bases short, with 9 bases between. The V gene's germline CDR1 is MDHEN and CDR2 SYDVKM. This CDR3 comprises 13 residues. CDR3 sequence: CASSITLNQPQHF. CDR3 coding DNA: TGTGCCAGCAGTATAACGCTTAATCAGCCCCAGCATTTT.

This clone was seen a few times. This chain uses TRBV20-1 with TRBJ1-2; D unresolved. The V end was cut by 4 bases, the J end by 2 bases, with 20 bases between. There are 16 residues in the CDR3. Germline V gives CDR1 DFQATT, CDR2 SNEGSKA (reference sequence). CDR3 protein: CSANDPSLPENYGYTF. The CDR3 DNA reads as TGCAGTGCTAATGACCCGTCTCTACCGGAGAACTATGGCTACACCTTC.

CDR3 loop: CASSLHRSGNTIYF. The CDR3 coding sequence is TGTGCCAGCAGCTTACACCGGTCTGGAAACACCATATATTTT. The rearrangement links TRBV7-8 to TRBJ1-3, with D uncertain. The germline V gene encodes CDR1 SGHVS and CDR2 FQNEAQ. The CDR3 has 14 amino acids. V lost 2 bases and J 1 base, leaving 6 bases between the germline ends.

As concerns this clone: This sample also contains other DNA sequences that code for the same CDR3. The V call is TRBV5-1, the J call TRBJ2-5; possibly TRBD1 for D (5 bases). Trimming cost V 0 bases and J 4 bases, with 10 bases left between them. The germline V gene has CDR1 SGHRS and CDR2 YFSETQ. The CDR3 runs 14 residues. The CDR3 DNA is TGCGCCAGCAGCTTGGAAGTGGGGCGAGAGACCCAGTACTTC. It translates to CASSLEVGRETQYF.

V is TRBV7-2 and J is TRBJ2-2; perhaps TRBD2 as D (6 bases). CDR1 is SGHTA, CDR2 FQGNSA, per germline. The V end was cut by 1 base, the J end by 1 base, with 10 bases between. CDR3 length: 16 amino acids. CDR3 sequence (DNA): TGTGCCAGCAGCTTAGTTGGGGGGTTGAACACCGGGGAGCTGTTTTTT. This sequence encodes CASSLVGGLNTGELFF.

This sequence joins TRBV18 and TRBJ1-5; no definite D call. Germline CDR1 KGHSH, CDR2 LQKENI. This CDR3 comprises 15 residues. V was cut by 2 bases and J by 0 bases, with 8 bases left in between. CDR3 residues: CASSPGSLSNQPQHF. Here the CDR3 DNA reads TGTGCCAGCTCACCAGGCAGCCTTAGCAATCAGCCCCAGCATTTT.

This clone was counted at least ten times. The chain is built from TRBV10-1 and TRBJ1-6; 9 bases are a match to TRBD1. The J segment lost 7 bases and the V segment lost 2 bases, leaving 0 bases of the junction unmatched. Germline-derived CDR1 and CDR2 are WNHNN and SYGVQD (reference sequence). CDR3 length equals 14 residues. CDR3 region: CASSEGQGNSPLHF. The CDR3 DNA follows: TGCGCCAGCAGTGAGGGACAGGGGAATTCACCCCTCCACTTT.

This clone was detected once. This CDR3 reads CASSPDRTYGYTF. DNA for the CDR3: TGTGCCAGCTCACCGGACAGGACCTATGGCTACACCTTC. The genes are TRBV18 and TRBJ1-2, with 7 positions matching TRBD1. This CDR3 comprises 13 residues. The germline CDR1 and CDR2 sequences are KGHSH and LQKENI. Unmatched junction bases numbered 2, after V lost 3 bases and J lost 4 bases.

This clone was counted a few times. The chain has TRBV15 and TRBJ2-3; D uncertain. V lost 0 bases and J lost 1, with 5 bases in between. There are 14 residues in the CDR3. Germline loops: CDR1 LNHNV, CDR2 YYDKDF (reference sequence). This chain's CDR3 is CATSRDGGTDTQYF. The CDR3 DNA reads TGTGCCACCAGCAGAGATGGGGGCACAGATACGCAGTATTTT.

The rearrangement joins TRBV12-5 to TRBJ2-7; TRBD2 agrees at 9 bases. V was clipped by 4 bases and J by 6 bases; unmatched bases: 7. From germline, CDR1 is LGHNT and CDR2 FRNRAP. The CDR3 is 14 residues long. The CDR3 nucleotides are TGTGCTAGTGGTTATGGACTAGCGATGGGCGAGCAGTACTTC. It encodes CASGYGLAMGEQYF.

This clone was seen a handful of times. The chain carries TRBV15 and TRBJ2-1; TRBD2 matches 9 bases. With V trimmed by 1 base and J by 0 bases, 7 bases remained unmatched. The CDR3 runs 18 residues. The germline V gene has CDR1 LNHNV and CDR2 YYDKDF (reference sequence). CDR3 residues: CATSRGLAGTSSYNEQFF. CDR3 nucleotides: TGTGCCACCAGCAGAGGGCTAGCGGGGACTAGCTCCTACAATGAGCAGTTCTTC.

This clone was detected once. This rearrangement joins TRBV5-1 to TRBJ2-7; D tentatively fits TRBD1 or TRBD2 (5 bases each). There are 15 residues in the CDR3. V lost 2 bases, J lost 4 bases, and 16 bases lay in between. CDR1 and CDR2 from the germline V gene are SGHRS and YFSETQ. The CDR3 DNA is TGCGCCAGCAGCTTCCAGGGAGCACCCTCTTACGAGCAGTACTTC. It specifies CASSFQGAPSYEQYF.

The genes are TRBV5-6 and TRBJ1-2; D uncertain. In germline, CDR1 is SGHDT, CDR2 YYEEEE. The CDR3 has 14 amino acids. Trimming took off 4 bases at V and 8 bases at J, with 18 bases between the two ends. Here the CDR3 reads CASSPLAVSKGYTF. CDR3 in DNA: TGTGCCAGCAGCCCCCTTGCAGTCTCGAAAGGCTACACCTTC.

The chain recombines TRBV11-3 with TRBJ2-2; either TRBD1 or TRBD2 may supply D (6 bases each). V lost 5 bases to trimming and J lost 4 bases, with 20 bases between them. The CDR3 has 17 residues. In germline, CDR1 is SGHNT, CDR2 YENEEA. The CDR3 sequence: CASSQRVGGRGTGELFF. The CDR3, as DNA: TGTGCCAGCAGCCAGAGGGTTGGGGGGCGCGGCACCGGGGAGCTGTTTTTT.